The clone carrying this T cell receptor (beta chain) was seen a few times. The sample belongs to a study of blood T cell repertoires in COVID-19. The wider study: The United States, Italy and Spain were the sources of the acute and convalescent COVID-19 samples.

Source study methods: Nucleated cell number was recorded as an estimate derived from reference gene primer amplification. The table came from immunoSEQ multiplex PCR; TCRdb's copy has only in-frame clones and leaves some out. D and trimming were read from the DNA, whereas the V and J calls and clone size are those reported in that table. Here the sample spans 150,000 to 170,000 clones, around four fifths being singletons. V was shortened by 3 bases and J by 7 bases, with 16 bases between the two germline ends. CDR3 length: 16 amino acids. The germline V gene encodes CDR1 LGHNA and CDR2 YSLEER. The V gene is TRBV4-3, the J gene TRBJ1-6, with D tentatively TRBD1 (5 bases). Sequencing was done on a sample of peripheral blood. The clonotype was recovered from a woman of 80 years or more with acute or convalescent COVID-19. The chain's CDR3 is CASSQSTDSLNSPLHF. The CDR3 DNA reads TGCGCCAGCAGCCAGTCTACCGACAGCCTAAATTCACCCCTCCACTTT.